One sample yielded the 24 T cell receptor beta chains listed below, sequenced in a study of Ad26.COV2.S vaccination and SARS-CoV-2 variants. The treatment here: over 15 received Ad26.COV2.S at low or high dose, single or two shots; 5 received placebo; per-sample allocation not given. Sampling occurred on day 63 after the first vaccine or placebo injection. Sequencing used immunoSEQ multiplex PCR; TCRdb keeps in-frame clones, though not all of them. This table has about 680,000 clones, more than 70% appearing once. Sequenced material: peripheral blood, taken in a trial of Ad26.COV2.S vaccine versus placebo. The origin of the receptors is a person between 18 and 60 years old who received the Ad26.COV2.S COVID-19 vaccine or a placebo.

The chain carries TRBV29-1 and TRBJ2-7; D may be TRBD1 (6 bases). Per the germline V gene, CDR1 is SQVTM and CDR2 is ANQGSEA. Trimming took 7 bases from V and 1 from J, leaving 14 bases between them. The CDR3 spans 13 residues. The CDR3 loop reads CSALTGASYEQYF. CDR3 in DNA: TGCAGCGCCCTGACAGGCGCGTCCTACGAGCAGTACTTC.

The CDR3 nucleotides read TGTGCCACCAGTGATGAGGTCGGGACAGATACGCAGTATTTT. Translation: CATSDEVGTDTQYF. The chain has TRBV24-1 and TRBJ2-3; unclear D gene. Germline V gene data show CDR1 as KGHDR and CDR2 as SFDVKD. This CDR3 contains 14 residues. The germline V and J ends were trimmed by 3 bases and 3 bases, with 9 bases remaining between them.

The rearrangement joins TRBV24-1 to TRBJ1-2; possibly TRBD1 for D (6 bases). The germline V gene has CDR1 KGHDR and CDR2 SFDVKD. V gave up 5 bases and J gave up 4 bases, with 22 bases separating them. CDR3 length equals 17 residues. CDR3 in amino acids: CATSVVLGGVVFYGYTF. In nucleotides, the CDR3 is TGTGCCACCAGTGTAGTTTTAGGGGGGGTTGTGTTCTATGGCTACACCTTC.

V usage is TRBV12-5 and J usage is TRBJ1-2; D is perhaps TRBD1 (5 bases). The length of the CDR3 is 14 residues. Germline V CDR1 and CDR2: LGHNT, FRNRAP. Deletions cut 1 base from V and 7 bases from J, with 13 bases between. The CDR3 DNA follows: TGTGCTAGTGGTTTGGGCCGGGAGAGGGGTGGCTACACCTTC. It codes for CASGLGRERGGYTF.

The chain has TRBV5-1 and TRBJ2-3; TRBD2 agrees at 12 bases. The CDR3 sequence is 15 residues long. J gave up 4 bases and V 1 base, and 1 base lay outside the gene matches. CDR1 is SGHRS and CDR2 is YFSETQ in the germline V gene. The CDR3, as DNA: TGCGCCAGCAGCTTGACTAGCGGGGGGCCAGATACGCAGTATTTT. This translates into CASSLTSGGPDTQYF.

J is TRBJ2-7 and V is TRBV6-5; tentative D call: TRBD2 (6 bases). V was trimmed by 2 bases and J by 9 bases, leaving 23 bases between them. The germline CDR1 and CDR2 sequences are MNHEY and SVGAGI. The CDR3 runs to 16 residues. The CDR3 coding sequence is TGTGCCAGCAGTTACGATGGGGCGGGGCCTAGTAAGGCGCAGTACTTC. It specifies CASSYDGAGPSKAQYF.

The chain carries TRBV10-3 and TRBJ1-2; a weak D match, TRBD1 (5 bases). This CDR3 region has 14 residues. Germline CDR1 and CDR2: ENHRY and SYGVKD. V was shortened by 2 bases and J by 4 bases, with 11 bases between the two germline ends. CDR3 DNA sequence: TGTGCCATCAGTGAGCAGGGAGCAACCTATGGCTACACCTTC. This encodes CAISEQGATYGYTF.

There are a few counts of this clone. The V call is TRBV18, the J call TRBJ1-1, with a tentative D call TRBD1 (5 bases). The CDR3 has 12 residues. In germline, CDR1 is KGHSH, CDR2 LQKENI. V was cut by 2 bases and J by 7 bases, with 8 bases left in between. The CDR3: CASSPSGIEAFF. The CDR3 DNA is TGTGCCAGCTCACCATCAGGGATTGAAGCTTTCTTT.

The chain is built from TRBV23-1 and TRBJ2-7; D not resolved. TRBV23-1 is identified as an open reading frame with a role that is uncertain. V dropped 2 bases and J dropped 2 bases, with 7 bases sitting between them. This CDR3 is 13 amino acids long. CDR3 amino acids: CASSQIVAYEQYF. The CDR3 region has the DNA TGCGCCAGCAGTCAAATTGTTGCCTACGAGCAGTACTTC.

The rearrangement joins TRBV24-1 to TRBJ2-3; 9 nucleotides agree with TRBD1. Germline-derived CDR1 and CDR2 are KGHDR and SFDVKD. The CDR3 spans 15 residues. The V segment lost 3 bases and the J segment 5 bases; nucleotides outside the gene matches: 5. Here the CDR3 reads CATSDPGTGRDTQYF. The CDR3, as DNA: TGTGCCACCAGTGATCCCGGGACAGGGAGAGATACGCAGTATTTT.

V gene TRBV7-9 combines with J gene TRBJ1-6; D call uncertain. This CDR3 comprises 15 residues. The V end lost 5 bases, the J end lost 0 bases, and 8 bases lay between the germline ends. The germline CDR1 and CDR2 sequences are SEHNR and FQNEAQ (reference sequence). The chain's CDR3 is CASSIQSSYNSPLHF. The CDR3 DNA reads TGTGCCAGCAGCATTCAGAGCTCCTATAATTCACCCCTCCACTTT.

The chain has TRBV5-1 and TRBJ2-5; 8 bases match TRBD1. The CDR3 runs to 16 residues. Germline assignment: CDR1 SGHRS and CDR2 YFSETQ. The J segment lost 1 base and the V segment lost 0 bases, leaving 5 bases of the junction unmatched. DNA for the CDR3: TGCGCCAGCAGCTTGGACCCTACAGGGGGCCAAGAGACCCAGTACTTC. Translated, it gives CASSLDPTGGQETQYF. Looking up the rest from reference TRBV5-1 and TRBJ2-5 gives the full variable domain: KAGVTQTPRYLIKTRGQQVTLSCSPISGHRSVSWYQQTPGQGLQFLFEYFSETQRNKGNFPGRFSGRQFSNSRSEMNVSTLELGDSALYLCASSLDPTGGQETQYFGPGTRLLVL.

This rearrangement joins TRBV19 to TRBJ2-7; tentative D call: TRBD1 (6 bases). Germline V gives CDR1 LNHDA, CDR2 SQIVND (reference sequence). This CDR3 is built from 18 residues. V lost 7 bases and J lost 0, with 25 bases in between. DNA for the CDR3: TGTGCCAGTACCCCGAGGGGGAACTCTATCAGCATCTCCTACGAGCAGTACTTC. It yields the protein CASTPRGNSISISYEQYF.

This chain joins TRBV7-8 and TRBJ1-1; a possible D gene is TRBD1 (5 bases). This CDR3 spans 13 amino acids. V was trimmed by 5 bases and J by 4 bases, leaving 11 bases between them. CDR1 and CDR2 from the germline V gene are SGHVS and FQNEAQ. CDR3 in DNA: TGTGCCAGCAGCCGGGACTTATCCACTGAAGCTTTCTTT. Its protein is CASSRDLSTEAFF.

This clone was observed once. V usage is TRBV19 and J usage is TRBJ1-4; possibly TRBD1 for D (6 bases). The CDR3 consists of 15 residues. Trimming removed 8 bases at V and 4 bases at J, with 17 bases between. The germline CDR1 and CDR2 sequences are LNHDA and SQIVND (reference sequence). The CDR3 nucleotides are TGTGCCAGTTCGGACAGTAGTTCTGGTAATGAAAAACTGTTTTTT. Translating it yields CASSDSSSGNEKLFF. The complete variable domain, with remaining parts taken from reference TRBV19 and TRBJ1-4, reads DGGITQSPKYLFRKEGQNVTLSCEQNLNHDAMYWYRQDPGQGLRLIYYSQIVNDFQKGDIAEGYSVSREKKESFPLTVTSAQKNPTAFYLCASSDSSSGNEKLFFGSGTQLSVL.

The chain uses TRBV5-1 and TRBJ1-2; 9 bases agree with TRBD1. Germline V lookup: CDR1 SGHRS, CDR2 YFSETQ. The V and J ends lost 6 bases and 5 bases, in that order; junction bases with no gene match: 11. The CDR3 totals 15 residues. CDR3 coding DNA: TGCGCCAGCAAAGATCTCACAGGGGGCGAGTATGGCTACACCTTC. This encodes CASKDLTGGEYGYTF. Together with reference TRBV5-1 and TRBJ1-2, the CDR3 gives the full variable domain: KAGVTQTPRYLIKTRGQQVTLSCSPISGHRSVSWYQQTPGQGLQFLFEYFSETQRNKGNFPGRFSGRQFSNSRSEMNVSTLELGDSALYLCASKDLTGGEYGYTFGSGTRLTVV.

This clone was seen a single time. V gene TRBV5-1 combines with J gene TRBJ2-1, with TRBD2 matching over 10 bases. The CDR3 is made up of 16 amino acids. Germline V gives CDR1 SGHRS, CDR2 YFSETQ. The V segment lost 1 base and the J segment 6 bases; nucleotides outside the gene matches: 7. For the CDR3, the DNA is TGCGCCAGCAGCTTGAATGGACTAGCGGCCTCCAATGAGCAGTTCTTC. It specifies CASSLNGLAASNEQFF. The variable domain in full, completed from reference TRBV5-1 and TRBJ2-1, reads KAGVTQTPRYLIKTRGQQVTLSCSPISGHRSVSWYQQTPGQGLQFLFEYFSETQRNKGNFPGRFSGRQFSNSRSEMNVSTLELGDSALYLCASSLNGLAASNEQFFGPGTRLTVL.

The chain is built from TRBV19 and TRBJ1-2, with no clear D. Trimming stripped 3 bases from V and 6 bases from J, with 17 bases between. There are 15 residues in the CDR3. Germline lookup yields CDR1 LNHDA and CDR2 SQIVND (reference sequence). DNA for the CDR3: TGTGCCAGTAGTATCCCCCTCAAAGGTCACGATGGCTACACCTTC. This sequence encodes CASSIPLKGHDGYTF. The entire variable domain, with the rest obtained from reference TRBV19 and TRBJ1-2, is as follows: DGGITQSPKYLFRKEGQNVTLSCEQNLNHDAMYWYRQDPGQGLRLIYYSQIVNDFQKGDIAEGYSVSREKKESFPLTVTSAQKNPTAFYLCASSIPLKGHDGYTFGSGTRLTVV.

The chain uses TRBV6-5 and TRBJ1-2, with TRBD1 identical over 8 bases. This CDR3 is built from 14 residues. V lost 6 bases to trimming and J lost 0 bases; unmatched junction nucleotides: 3. Looked up from germline, CDR1 is MNHEY and CDR2 is SVGAGI. The CDR3 here is CASRLQGANYGYTF. CDR3 DNA: TGTGCCAGCAGACTACAGGGGGCTAACTATGGCTACACCTTC.

The chain recombines TRBV6-5 with TRBJ1-2; D unresolved. This CDR3 spans 16 amino acids. V lost 0 bases and J 4 bases, leaving 15 bases between the germline ends. Per the germline V gene, CDR1 is MNHEY and CDR2 is SVGAGI. CDR3 loop: CASSYSTNLGGYGYTF. The CDR3 nucleotides are TGTGCCAGCAGTTACTCGACTAATCTGGGAGGCTATGGCTACACCTTC.

This rearrangement joins TRBV19 to TRBJ1-6; a possible D gene is TRBD1 (5 bases). Germline assignment: CDR1 LNHDA and CDR2 SQIVND (reference sequence). This CDR3 has 15 residues. The germline V and J ends were trimmed by 4 bases and 7 bases, with 14 bases remaining between them. CDR3 amino acids: CASSKGSGKNSPLHF. CDR3 DNA: TGTGCCAGTAGTAAAGGATCAGGGAAGAATTCACCCCTCCACTTT.

CDR3 sequence reads: CASSSSTRGEQFF. CDR3 coding DNA: TGTGCCAGCAGCTCCTCCACAAGGGGGGAGCAGTTCTTC. The V call is TRBV11-2, the J call TRBJ2-1; tentatively, D is TRBD1 (6 bases). In germline, CDR1 is SGHAT, CDR2 FQNNGV. V shed 4 bases and J shed 10 bases, with 14 bases lying between them. The CDR3 has 13 residues.

The chain uses TRBV4-2 and TRBJ1-1, with a weak D call TRBD1 (5 bases). Between the trimmed V and J ends, which lost 2 bases and 6 bases, there was a span of 13 bases. CDR3 length: 14 amino acids. Germline CDR1 is LGHNA and CDR2 is YNFKEQ. The CDR3 here is CASSQSRGGAEAFF. Written as DNA, the CDR3 is TGTGCCAGCAGCCAATCTAGGGGTGGAGCTGAAGCTTTCTTT.

The gene calls are TRBV9 and TRBJ2-3; 13 bases line up with TRBD2. Looked up from germline, CDR1 is SGDLS and CDR2 is YYNGEE. Germline trimming cut 3 bases from V and 2 bases from J; bases unmatched to any gene: 6. The CDR3 is 17 residues long. The CDR3 sequence: CASSGGLAGTFTDTQYF. CDR3 DNA: TGTGCCAGCAGCGGGGGACTAGCGGGAACCTTCACAGATACGCAGTATTTT.